The subject of this entry is one TCR beta chain. Its antigen remains unknown. The ends were cut back, 5 bases at V and 1 base at J, with 8 bases in the middle. The CDR3 consists of 13 residues. The germline V gene encodes CDR1 LNHNV and CDR2 YYDKDF (reference sequence). Repertoires were generated with immunoSEQ multiplex PCR, while TCRdb's copy carries only in-frame clones and drops some. The sample comprises over 2,000,000 clones, just under 95% of which are singletons, and around 1.7% rests with the top ten. The sample is drawn from a study of shared clonotypes between healthy human individuals. On the study more broadly: Three plates were used per donor for CD4 naive, three for CD4 memory, two for CD8 naive and one for CD8 memory. Regarding the study as a whole: It was the non-shared clonotypes that had lower generation probabilities than clonotypes shared by all four donors.

CD45RO negativity and positive selection for CCR7 defined naive CD8 cells, a population that excluded terminally differentiated effector memory CD45RA+ cells. The donors, healthy adults who were HIV-negative, had experienced no recent acute infections or vaccinations. The chain uses TRBV15 and TRBJ1-1, with D perhaps TRBD1 (6 bases). The sample comprised naive CD8+ T cells from PBMCs. This receptor was obtained from a man aged 18 to 29 in good health. Some clones in this sample may be carry-over from other donors' samples. The CDR3 DNA is TGTGCCACCAGCGCAGGGGAGAACACTGAAGCTTTCTTT. Residues: CATSAGENTEAFF.